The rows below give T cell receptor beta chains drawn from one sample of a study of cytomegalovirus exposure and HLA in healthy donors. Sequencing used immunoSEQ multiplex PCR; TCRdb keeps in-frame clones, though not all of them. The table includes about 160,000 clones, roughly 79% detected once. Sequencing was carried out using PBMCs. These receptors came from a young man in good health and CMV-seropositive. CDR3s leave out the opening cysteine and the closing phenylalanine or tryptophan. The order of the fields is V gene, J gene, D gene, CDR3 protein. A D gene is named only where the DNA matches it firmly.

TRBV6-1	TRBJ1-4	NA	ASRPQRGANEKLF
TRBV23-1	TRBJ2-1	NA	ASSPLGGYNEQF
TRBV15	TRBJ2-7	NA	ATSAGPGEDEQY
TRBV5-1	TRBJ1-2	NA	ASSSPYLTGTKANYGYT
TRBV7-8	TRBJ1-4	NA	ASSVIKDRSNEKLF
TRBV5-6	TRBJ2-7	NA	ASSLSVRVEQY
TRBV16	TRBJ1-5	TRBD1	ASSQIFYRGNSNQPQH
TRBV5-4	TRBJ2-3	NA	ASSENLVGASTDTQY
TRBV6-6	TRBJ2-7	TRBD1	ASSYTGTVTTYEQY
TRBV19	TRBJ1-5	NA	ASSKMARNNQPQH
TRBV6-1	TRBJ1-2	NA	ASSPQDRDTYT
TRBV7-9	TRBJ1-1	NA	ASSLDWDKNTEAF
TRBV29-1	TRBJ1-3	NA	SVDSGNTIY
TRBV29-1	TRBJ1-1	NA	SVRSGLDTEAF
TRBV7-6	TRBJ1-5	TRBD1	ASSSGTGLGKQPQH
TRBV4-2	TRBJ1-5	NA	ASSRRGSNQPQH
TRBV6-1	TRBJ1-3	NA	ASTISGNTIY
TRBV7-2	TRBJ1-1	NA	ASSPRVRDTEAF
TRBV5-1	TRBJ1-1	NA	ASSGLDMNTEAF
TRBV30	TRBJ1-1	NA	AWAPDVKADTEAF
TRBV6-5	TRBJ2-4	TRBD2	ASRPLAGGNIQY
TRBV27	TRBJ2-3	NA	ASSQYAGDTQY
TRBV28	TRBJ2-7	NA	ASSSSGRVGYEQY
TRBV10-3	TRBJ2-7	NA	AISDRQTYEQY
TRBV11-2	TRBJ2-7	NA	ASDPGVRREQY
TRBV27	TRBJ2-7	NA	ASGQGTPSSYEQY
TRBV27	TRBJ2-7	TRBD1	ASRLTGTYEQY
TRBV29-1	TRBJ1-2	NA	SVLIAGYGYT
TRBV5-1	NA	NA	ASSSDSYEQY
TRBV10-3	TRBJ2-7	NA	AISANSTYEQY
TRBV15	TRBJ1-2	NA	ATSSVELYGYT
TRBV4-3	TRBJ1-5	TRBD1	ASSLQGAEPQH
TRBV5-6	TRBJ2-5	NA	ASTTGGGSQETQY
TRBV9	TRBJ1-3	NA	ASSVAWGAGNTIY
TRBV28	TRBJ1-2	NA	ASSSGGSYGYT
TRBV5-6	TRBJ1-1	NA	ASSSRGGTEAF
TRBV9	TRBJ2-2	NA	ASSVRQRAGKFTGELF